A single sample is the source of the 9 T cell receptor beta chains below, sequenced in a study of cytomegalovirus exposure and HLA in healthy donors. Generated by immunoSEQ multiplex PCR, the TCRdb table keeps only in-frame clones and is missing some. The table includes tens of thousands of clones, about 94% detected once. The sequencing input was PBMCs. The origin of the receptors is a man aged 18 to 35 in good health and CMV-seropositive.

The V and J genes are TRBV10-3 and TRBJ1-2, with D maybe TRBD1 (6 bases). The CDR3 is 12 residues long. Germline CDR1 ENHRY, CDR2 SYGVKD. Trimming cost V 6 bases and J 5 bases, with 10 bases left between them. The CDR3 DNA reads TGTGCCATCAGGAGAACAGGGTATGGCTACACCTTC. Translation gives CAIRRTGYGYTF.

CDR3 sequence reads: CASTERQFSYEQYF. CDR3 DNA: TGTGCCAGCACCGAGCGGCAGTTTTCCTACGAGCAGTACTTC. The gene calls are TRBV6-1 and TRBJ2-7; possible D gene TRBD2, 5 bases. CDR1 and CDR2 from the germline V gene are MNHNS and SASEGT. This CDR3 comprises 14 residues. Trimming cost V 7 bases and J 1 base, with 14 bases left between them.

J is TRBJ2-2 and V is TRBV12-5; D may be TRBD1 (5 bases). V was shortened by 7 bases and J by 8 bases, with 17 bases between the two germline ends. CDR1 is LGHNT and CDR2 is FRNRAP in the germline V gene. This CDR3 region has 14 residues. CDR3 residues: CASAFRDSSGELFF. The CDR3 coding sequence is TGTGCTAGTGCCTTCAGGGATTCGTCTGGGGAGCTGTTTTTT.

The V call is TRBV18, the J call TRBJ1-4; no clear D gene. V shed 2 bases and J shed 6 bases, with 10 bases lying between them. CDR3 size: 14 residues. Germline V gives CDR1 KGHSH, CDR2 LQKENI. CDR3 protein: CASSPVQSDEKLFF. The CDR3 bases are TGTGCCAGCTCACCAGTCCAGAGCGATGAAAAACTGTTTTTT.

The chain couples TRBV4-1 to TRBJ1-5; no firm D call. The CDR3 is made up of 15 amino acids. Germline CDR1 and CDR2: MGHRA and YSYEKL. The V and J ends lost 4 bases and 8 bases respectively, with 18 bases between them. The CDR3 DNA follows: TGCGCCAGCAGCCCTTCGGACTCCAGGATAGAGCCCCAGCATTTT. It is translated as CASSPSDSRIEPQHF.

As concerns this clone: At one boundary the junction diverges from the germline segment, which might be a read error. DNA for the CDR3: TGTGCCAGCAGCTTAGAGGCCCGGGACTACCGCACAAATACGCAGTATTTT. This gives the protein CASSLEARDYRTNTQYF. The rearrangement joins TRBV7-8 to TRBJ2-3; TRBD2 aligns across 7 bases. Germline CDR1 and CDR2: SGHVS and FQNEAQ. This CDR3 region has 17 residues.

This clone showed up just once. The CDR3 sequence is CASSLGLEETQYF. For the CDR3, the DNA is TGTGCCAGCAGCTTAGGACTGGAAGAGACCCAGTACTTC. The chain uses TRBV11-2 and TRBJ2-5; D uncertain. Trimming pared 1 base from V and 3 bases from J, leaving 6 bases between. The CDR3 has 13 residues. Per germline, CDR1 SGHAT and CDR2 FQNNGV.

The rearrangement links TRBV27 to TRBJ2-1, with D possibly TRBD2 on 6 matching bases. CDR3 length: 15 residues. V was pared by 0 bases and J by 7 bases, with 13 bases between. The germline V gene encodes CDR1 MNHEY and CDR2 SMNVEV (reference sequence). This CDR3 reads CASSLSLRDSNEQFF. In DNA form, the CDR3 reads TGTGCCAGCAGTTTATCCCTCCGGGACTCAAATGAGCAGTTCTTC.

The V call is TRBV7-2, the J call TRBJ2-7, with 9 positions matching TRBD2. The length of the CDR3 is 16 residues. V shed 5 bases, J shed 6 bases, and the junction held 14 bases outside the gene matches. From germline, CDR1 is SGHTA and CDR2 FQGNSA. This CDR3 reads CASSPPERGVPLEQYF. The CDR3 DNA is TGTGCCAGCAGCCCCCCCGAGCGGGGGGTTCCTCTCGAGCAGTACTTC.